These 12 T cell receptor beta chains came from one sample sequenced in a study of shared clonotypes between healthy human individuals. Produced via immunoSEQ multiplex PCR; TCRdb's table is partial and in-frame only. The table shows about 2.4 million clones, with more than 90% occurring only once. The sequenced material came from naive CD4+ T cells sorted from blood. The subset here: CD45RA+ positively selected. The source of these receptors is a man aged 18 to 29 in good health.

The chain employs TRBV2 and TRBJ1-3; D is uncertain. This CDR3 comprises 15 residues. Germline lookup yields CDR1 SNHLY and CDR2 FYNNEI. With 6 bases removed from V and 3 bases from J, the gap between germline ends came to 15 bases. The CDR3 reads CASSAIGYLGNTIYF. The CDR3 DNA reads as TGTGCCAGCAGCGCCATAGGCTACCTTGGAAACACCATATATTTT.

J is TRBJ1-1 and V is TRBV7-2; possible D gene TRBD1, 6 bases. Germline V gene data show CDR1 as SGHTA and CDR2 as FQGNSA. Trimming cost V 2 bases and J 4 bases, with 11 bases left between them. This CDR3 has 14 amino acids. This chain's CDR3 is CASSLQGSGTEAFF. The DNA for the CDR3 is TGTGCCAGCAGCTTACAGGGGTCGGGCACTGAAGCTTTCTTT.

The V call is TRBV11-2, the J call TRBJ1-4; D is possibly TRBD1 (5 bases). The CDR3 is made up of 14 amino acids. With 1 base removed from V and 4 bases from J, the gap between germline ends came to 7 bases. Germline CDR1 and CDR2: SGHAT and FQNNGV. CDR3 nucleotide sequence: TGTGCCAGCAGCTTAGGGGGCGATAATGAAAAACTGTTTTTT. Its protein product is CASSLGGDNEKLFF. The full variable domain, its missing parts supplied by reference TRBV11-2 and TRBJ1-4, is EAGVAQSPRYKIIEKRQSVAFWCNPISGHATLYWYQQILGQGPKLLIQFQNNGVVDDSQLPKDRFSAERLKGVDSTLKIQPAKLEDSAVYLCASSLGGDNEKLFFGSGTQLSVL.

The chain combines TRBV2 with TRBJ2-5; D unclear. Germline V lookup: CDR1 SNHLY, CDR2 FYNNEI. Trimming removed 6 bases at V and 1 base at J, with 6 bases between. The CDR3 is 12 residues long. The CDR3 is CASSQFQETQYF. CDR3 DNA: TGTGCCAGCAGCCAATTCCAAGAGACCCAGTACTTC.

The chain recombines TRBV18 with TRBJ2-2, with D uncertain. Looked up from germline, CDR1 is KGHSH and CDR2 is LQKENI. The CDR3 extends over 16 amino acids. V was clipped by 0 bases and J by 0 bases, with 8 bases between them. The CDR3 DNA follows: TGTGCCAGCTCACCACCGTCCAGGTCGAACACCGGGGAGCTGTTTTTT. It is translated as CASSPPSRSNTGELFF.

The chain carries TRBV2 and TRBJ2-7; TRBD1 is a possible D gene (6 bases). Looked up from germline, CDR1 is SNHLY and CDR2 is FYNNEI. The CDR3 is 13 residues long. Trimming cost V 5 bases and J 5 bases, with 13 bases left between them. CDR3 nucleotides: TGTGCCAGCAGTCTTATCCCAGGGGACGAGCAGTACTTC. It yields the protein CASSLIPGDEQYF.

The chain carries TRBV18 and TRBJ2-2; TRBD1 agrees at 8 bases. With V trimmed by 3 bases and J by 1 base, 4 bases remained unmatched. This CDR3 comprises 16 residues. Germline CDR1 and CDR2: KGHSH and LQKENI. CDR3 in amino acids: CASSPAGTGNTGELFF. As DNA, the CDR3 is TGTGCCAGCTCACCGGCCGGGACAGGGAACACCGGGGAGCTGTTTTTT.

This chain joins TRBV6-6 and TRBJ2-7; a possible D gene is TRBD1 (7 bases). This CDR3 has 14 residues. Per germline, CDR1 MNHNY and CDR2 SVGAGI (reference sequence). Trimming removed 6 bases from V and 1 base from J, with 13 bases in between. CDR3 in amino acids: CASRIGGQSYEQYF. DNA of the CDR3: TGTGCCAGCAGAATCGGGGGACAGTCCTACGAGCAGTACTTC.

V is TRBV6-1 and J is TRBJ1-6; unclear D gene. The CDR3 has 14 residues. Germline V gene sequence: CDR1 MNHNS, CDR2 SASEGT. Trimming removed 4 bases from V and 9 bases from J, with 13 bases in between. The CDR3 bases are TGTGCCAGCAGTGGAACCAGGACGCCTTCACCCCTCCACTTT. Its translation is CASSGTRTPSPLHF.

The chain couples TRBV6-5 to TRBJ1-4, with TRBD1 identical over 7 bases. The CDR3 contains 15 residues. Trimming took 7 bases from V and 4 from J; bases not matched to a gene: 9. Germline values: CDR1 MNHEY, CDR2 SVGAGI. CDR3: CASKTTGALNEKLFF. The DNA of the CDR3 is TGTGCCAGCAAGACAACAGGGGCGCTTAATGAAAAACTGTTTTTT.

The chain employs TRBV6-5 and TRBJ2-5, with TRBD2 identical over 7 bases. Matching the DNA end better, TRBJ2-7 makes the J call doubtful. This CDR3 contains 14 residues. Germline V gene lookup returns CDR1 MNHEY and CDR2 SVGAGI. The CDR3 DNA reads TGTGCCAGCAGTTACGGCCGGGGAGGGCACGAGCAGTACTTC. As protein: CASSYGRGGHEQYF.

The DNA of the CDR3 is TGCGCCAGCAGTGAAGCGCGAGGGTATGAGCAGTACTTC. This sequence encodes CASSEARGYEQYF. The chain joins TRBV10-1 to TRBJ2-7; TRBD2 might be the D (5 bases). This CDR3 has 13 amino acids. V dropped 3 bases and J dropped 7 bases, with 13 bases sitting between them. Germline CDR1 is WNHNN and CDR2 is SYGVQD (reference sequence).